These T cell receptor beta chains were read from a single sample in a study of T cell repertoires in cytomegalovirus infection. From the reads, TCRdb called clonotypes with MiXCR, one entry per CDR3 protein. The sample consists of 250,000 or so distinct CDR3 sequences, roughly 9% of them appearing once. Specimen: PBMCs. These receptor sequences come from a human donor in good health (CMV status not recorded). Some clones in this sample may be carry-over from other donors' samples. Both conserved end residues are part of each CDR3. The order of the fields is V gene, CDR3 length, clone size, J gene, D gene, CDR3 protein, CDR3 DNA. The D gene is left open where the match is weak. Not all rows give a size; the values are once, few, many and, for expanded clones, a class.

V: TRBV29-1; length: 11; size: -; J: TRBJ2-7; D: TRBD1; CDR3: CSVRTGTEQYF; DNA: TGCAGCGTTCGGACAGGGACCGAGCAGTACTTC
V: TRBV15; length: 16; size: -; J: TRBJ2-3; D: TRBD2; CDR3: CATSTLLAGGGDTQYF; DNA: TGTGCCACCAGCACCCTACTAGCGGGGGGAGGAGATACGCAGTATTTT
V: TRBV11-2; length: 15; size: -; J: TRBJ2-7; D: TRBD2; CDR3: CASSRGAGVVYEQYF; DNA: TGTGCCAGCAGCCGAGGAGCGGGGGTCGTATACGAGCAGTACTTC
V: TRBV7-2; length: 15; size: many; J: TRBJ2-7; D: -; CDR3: CASSSGAGPPYEQYF; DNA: TGTGCCAGCAGCTCGGGGGCCGGGCCCCCCTACGAGCAGTACTTC
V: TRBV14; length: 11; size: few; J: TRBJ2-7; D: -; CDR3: CASSKNRAQYF; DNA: TGTGCCAGCAGCAAGAACAGGGCCCAGTACTTC
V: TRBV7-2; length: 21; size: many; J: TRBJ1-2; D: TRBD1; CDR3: CASSLVTRSWTGVQTNYGYTF; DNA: TGTGCCAGCAGCTTAGTTACCCGTTCCTGGACAGGGGTACAAACTAACTATGGCTACACCTTC
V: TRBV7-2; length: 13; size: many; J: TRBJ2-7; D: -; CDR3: CASSLAVTGEQYF; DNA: TGTGCCAGCAGCTTAGCGGTGACAGGCGAGCAGTACTTC
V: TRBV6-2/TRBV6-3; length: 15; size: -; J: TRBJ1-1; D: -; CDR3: CASNPSHVMVAEAFF; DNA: TGTGCCAGCAATCCCTCCCACGTTATGGTCGCTGAAGCTTTCTTT
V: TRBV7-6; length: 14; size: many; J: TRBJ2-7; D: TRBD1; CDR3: CASRQTGGTGEQYF; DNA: TGTGCCAGCAGACAAACAGGGGGCACGGGCGAGCAGTACTTC
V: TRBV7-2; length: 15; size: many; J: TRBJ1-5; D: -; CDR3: CASSLVGQLNQPQHF; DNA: TGTGCCAGCAGCTTAGTCGGGCAGCTCAATCAGCCCCAGCATTTT
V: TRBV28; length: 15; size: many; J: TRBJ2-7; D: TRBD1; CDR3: CASSRFGQDSYEQYF; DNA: TGTGCCAGCAGTCGGTTTGGACAGGACTCCTACGAGCAGTACTTC
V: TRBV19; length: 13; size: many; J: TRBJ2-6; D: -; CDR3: CASSLTGANVLTF; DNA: TGTGCCAGTAGTCTCACTGGGGCCAACGTCCTGACTTTC
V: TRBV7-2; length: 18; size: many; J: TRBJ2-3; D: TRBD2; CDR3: CASSLARLAGASTDTQYF; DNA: TGTGCCAGCAGCTTAGCTCGGCTAGCGGGGGCTAGCACAGATACGCAGTATTTT
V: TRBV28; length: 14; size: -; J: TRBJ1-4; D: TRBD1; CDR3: CASSLPGTAEKLFF; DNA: TGTGCCAGCAGTCTGCCTGGGACAGCTGAAAAACTGTTTTTT
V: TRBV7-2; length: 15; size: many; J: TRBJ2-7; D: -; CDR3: CASSLSTGGPHEQYF; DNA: TGTGCCAGCAGCTTATCCACGGGGGGCCCCCACGAGCAGTACTTC
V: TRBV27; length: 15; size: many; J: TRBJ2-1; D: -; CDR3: CASKRRDISPNEQFF; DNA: TGTGCCAGTAAACGCCGGGACATCTCTCCCAATGAGCAGTTCTTC
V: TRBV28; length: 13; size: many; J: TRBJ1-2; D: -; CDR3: CASSLLFRTGYTF; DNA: TGTGCCAGCAGTTTACTCTTTAGGACTGGCTACACCTTC
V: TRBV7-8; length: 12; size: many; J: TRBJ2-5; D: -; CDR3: CASTSRGETQYF; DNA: TGTGCCAGCACCAGTAGAGGGGAGACCCAGTACTTC
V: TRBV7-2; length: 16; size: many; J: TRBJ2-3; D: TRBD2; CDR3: CASSETSVTSTDTQYF; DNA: TGTGCCAGCAGCGAAACTAGCGTAACTAGCACAGATACGCAGTATTTT
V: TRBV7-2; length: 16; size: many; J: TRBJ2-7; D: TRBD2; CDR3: CASSKDGTSGAYEQYF; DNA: TGTGCCAGCAGCAAAGACGGGACTAGCGGGGCCTACGAGCAGTACTTC
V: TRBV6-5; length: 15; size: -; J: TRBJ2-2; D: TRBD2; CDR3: CASRGEGLVSGELFF; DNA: TGTGCCAGCAGGGGGGAGGGATTGGTCTCCGGGGAGCTGTTTTTT
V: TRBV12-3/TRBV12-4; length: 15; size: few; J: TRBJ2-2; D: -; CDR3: CASRGVRGNTGELFF; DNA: TGTGCCAGCAGGGGGGTGAGGGGGAACACCGGGGAGCTGTTTTTT
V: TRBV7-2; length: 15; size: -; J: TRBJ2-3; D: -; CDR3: CASTLGSWGTDTQYF; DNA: TGTGCCAGCACCCTTGGGTCCTGGGGCACAGATACGCAGTATTTT
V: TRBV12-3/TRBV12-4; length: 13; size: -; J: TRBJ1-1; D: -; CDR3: CASSEWGGTEAFF; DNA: TGTGCCAGCAGTGAATGGGGTGGCACTGAAGCTTTCTTT
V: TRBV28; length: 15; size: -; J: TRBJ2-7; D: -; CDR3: CASQTSDSLGYEQYF; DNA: TGTGCCAGCCAGACATCGGACAGTTTAGGGTACGAGCAGTACTTC
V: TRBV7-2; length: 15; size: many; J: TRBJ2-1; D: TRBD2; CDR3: CASSLERGGGYEQFF; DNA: TGTGCCAGCAGCTTAGAACGGGGGGGGGGCTATGAGCAGTTCTTC
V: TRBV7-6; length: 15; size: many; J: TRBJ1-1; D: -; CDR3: CASSPRTVGGSEAFF; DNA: TGTGCCAGCAGCCCGAGGACAGTTGGGGGGTCTGAAGCTTTCTTT
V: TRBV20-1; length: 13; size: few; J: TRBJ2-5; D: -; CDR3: CSAEGQRQETQYF; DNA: TGCAGTGCTGAAGGACAGAGACAAGAGACCCAGTACTTC
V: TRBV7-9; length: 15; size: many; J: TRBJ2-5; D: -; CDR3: CASSQGTATAETQYF; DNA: TGTGCCAGCAGCCAAGGGACGGCAACGGCAGAGACCCAGTACTTC
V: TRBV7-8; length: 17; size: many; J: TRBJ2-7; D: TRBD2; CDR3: CASSLAGTSGNRNEQYF; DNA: TGTGCCAGCAGCTTAGCGGGGACTAGCGGAAATCGCAACGAGCAGTACTTC
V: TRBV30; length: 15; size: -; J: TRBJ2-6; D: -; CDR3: CAWNFGGAGANVLTF; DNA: TGTGCCTGGAATTTCGGAGGGGCAGGGGCCAACGTCCTGACTTTC
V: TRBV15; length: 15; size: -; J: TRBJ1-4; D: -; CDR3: CATSRKTGGNEKLFF; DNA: TGTGCCACCAGCAGGAAGACAGGAGGGAACGAAAAACTGTTTTTT
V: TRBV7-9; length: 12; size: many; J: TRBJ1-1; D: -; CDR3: CASSQEGLWAFF; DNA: TGTGCCAGCAGCCAAGAGGGCTTGTGGGCTTTCTTT
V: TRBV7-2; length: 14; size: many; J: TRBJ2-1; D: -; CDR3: CASSPGLLNNEQFF; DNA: TGTGCCAGCAGCCCGGGTCTACTCAATAATGAGCAGTTCTTC
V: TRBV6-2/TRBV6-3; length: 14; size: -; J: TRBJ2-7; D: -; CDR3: CASSYPGPPHEQYF; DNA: TGTGCCAGCAGTTACCCAGGACCTCCCCACGAGCAGTACTTC
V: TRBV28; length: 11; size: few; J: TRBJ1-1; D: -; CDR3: CASGWNTEAFF; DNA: TGTGCCAGTGGGTGGAACACTGAAGCTTTCTTT
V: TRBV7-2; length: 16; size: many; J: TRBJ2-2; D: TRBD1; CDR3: CASSLTGGAVTGELFF; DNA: TGTGCCAGCAGCCTGACAGGGGGCGCTGTCACCGGGGAGCTGTTTTTT
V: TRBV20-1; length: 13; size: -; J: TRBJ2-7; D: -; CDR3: CSANPTGTYEQYF; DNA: TGCAGTGCTAACCCGACAGGGACTTACGAGCAGTACTTC
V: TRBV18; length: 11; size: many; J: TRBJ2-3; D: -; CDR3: CASSPWDTQYF; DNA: TGTGCCAGCTCACCTTGGGATACGCAGTATTTT
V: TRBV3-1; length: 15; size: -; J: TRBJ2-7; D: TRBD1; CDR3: CASSESGTGRHEQYF; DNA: TGTGCCAGTAGCGAAAGCGGGACAGGGCGCCACGAGCAGTACTTC
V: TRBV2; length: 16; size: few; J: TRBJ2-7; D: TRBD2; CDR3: CASNLEAGGGLYEQYF; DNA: TGTGCCAGCAACCTAGAGGCGGGAGGGGGCCTCTACGAGCAGTACTTC
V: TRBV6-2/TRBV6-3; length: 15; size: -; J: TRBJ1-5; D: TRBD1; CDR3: CASSTGQGYDQPQHF; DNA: TGTGCCAGCAGCACAGGACAGGGTTACGACCAGCCCCAGCATTTT
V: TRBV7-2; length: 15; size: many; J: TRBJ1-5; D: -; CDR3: CASSLGPGENQPQHF; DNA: TGTGCCAGCAGCTTAGGTCCAGGGGAAAATCAGCCCCAGCATTTT
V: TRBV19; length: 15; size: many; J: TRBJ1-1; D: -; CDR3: CASSPPGEGFTEAFF; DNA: TGTGCCAGTAGTCCTCCCGGGGAGGGATTCACTGAAGCTTTCTTT
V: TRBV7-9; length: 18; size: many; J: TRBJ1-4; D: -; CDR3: CASSPPKEGRATNEKLFF; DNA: TGTGCCAGCAGCCCCCCCAAGGAGGGGCGCGCAACTAATGAAAAACTGTTTTTT
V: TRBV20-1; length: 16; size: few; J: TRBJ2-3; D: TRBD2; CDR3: CSAKGLAGGHTDTQYF; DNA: TGCAGTGCAAAGGGACTAGCGGGAGGGCACACAGATACGCAGTATTTT
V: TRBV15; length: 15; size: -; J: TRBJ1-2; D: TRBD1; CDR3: CATSTSTGWGTGYTF; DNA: TGTGCCACCAGCACTTCGACAGGGTGGGGAACTGGCTACACCTTC
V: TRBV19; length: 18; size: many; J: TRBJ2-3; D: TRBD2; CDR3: CASSMSLRASGGADTQYF; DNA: TGTGCCAGTAGTATGTCCCTACGGGCTAGCGGGGGGGCGGATACGCAGTATTTT
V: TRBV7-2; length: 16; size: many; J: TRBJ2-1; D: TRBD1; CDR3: CASSLTGTGSRTEQFF; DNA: TGTGCCAGCAGCTTGACCGGGACAGGGTCTCGAACTGAGCAGTTCTTC
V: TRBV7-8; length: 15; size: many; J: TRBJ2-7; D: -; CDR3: CASSLGGLLNYEQYF; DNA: TGTGCCAGCAGCTTAGGGGGACTGTTAAACTACGAGCAGTACTTC
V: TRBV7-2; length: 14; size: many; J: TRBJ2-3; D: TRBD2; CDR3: CASRAGGGTDTQYF; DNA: TGTGCCAGCAGAGCGGGAGGTGGGACAGATACGCAGTATTTT
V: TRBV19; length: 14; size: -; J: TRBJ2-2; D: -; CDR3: CASGQITKGGELFF; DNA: TGTGCCAGTGGCCAAATAACGAAGGGCGGGGAGCTGTTTTTT
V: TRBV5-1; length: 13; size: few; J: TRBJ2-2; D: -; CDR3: CASSQGITGELFF; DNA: TGCGCCAGCAGCCAAGGGATAACCGGGGAGCTGTTTTTT
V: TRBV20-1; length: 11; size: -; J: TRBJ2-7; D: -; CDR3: CSARGGYEQYF; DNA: TGCAGTGCTAGAGGTGGTTACGAGCAGTACTTC
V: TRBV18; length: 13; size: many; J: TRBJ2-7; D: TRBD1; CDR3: CASKPGQGYEQYF; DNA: TGTGCCAGCAAACCGGGACAGGGTTACGAGCAGTACTTC
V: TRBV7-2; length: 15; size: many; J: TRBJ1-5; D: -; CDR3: CASSGGGVTNQPQHF; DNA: TGTGCCAGCAGTGGAGGTGGGGTAACTAATCAGCCCCAGCATTTT
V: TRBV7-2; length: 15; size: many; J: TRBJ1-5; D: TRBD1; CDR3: CASSLQGGSNQPQHF; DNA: TGTGCCAGCAGTTTACAGGGGGGAAGCAATCAGCCCCAGCATTTT